This record looks at one T cell receptor beta chain sequence and its context. The sample originates from a study of blood T cell repertoires in COVID-19. Study in general: Samples of COVID-19 (acute and convalescent) were obtained from the United States, Italy and Spain. PBMCs, B-cell-depleted T cells, or T cells provided the cDNA or gDNA that made up the material.

Study processing details: Reference gene primers were amplified, and this amplification served to estimate nucleated cell counts. Only in-frame clones appear in the TCRdb table, and some are missing; sequencing was by immunoSEQ multiplex PCR. V and J calls plus clone size are reproduced from that table; the DNA served to infer D and trimming. The sample lists fewer than 200,000 clones; approximately 84% were seen once. Germline values: CDR1 MDHEN, CDR2 SYDVKM. CDR3 length equals 17 residues. V was clipped by 1 base and J by 3 bases, with 19 bases between them. V usage is TRBV28 and J usage is TRBJ2-7; a possible D gene is TRBD1 (7 bases). The clonotype comes from a man aged 40-55 years who had recovered from COVID-19. Sequencing was done on a sample of peripheral blood. As DNA, the CDR3 is TGTGCCAGCAGTTTATCCCAAGGGGGCGGGAACCTCTACGAGCAGTACTTC. Translated, it gives CASSLSQGGGNLYEQYF.